Listed below are T cell receptor beta chains from one sample, sequenced in a study of cytomegalovirus exposure and HLA in healthy donors. TCRdb's copy holds only in-frame clones and misses some; the assay was immunoSEQ multiplex PCR. This sample has roughly 140,000 clones, with about 70% found just once. Sequencing was done on a sample of PBMCs. These receptors originate from a man younger than 30 in good health and CMV-seronegative. CDR3s include the opening cysteine and the closing phenylalanine or tryptophan. Fields, in order: J gene, clone size, V gene, D gene, CDR3 DNA, CDR3 protein. A D gene is named only where the DNA matches it firmly. Rows give clone size only sometimes, using once, few, many, or a class for an expanded clone.

TRBJ2-1	-	TRBV5-5	TRBD2	TGTGCCAGCAGCTTTCCGGGCGGGAGCCCCTACAATGAGCAGTTCTTC	CASSFPGGSPYNEQFF
TRBJ1-4	-	TRBV29-1	TRBD1	TGCAGCGTTGCGGGGGACAGGGGGTACGCTAATGAAAAACTGTTTTTT	CSVAGDRGYANEKLFF
TRBJ2-7	-	TRBV6-5	TRBD2	TGTGCCAGCAGTTACGGACTAGCGGGATCCCACGAGCAGTACTTC	CASSYGLAGSHEQYF
TRBJ2-7	-	TRBV5-1	-	TGCGCCAGCAGCTTGCCTTCCGGGACACAAGCCAACTACGAGCAGTACTTC	CASSLPSGTQANYEQYF
TRBJ1-1	once	TRBV7-9	-	TGTGCCAGCAGCCCCAGCGGGGAAGCTTTCTTT	CASSPSGEAFF
TRBJ2-7	-	TRBV28	-	TGTGCCAGCAGCCTCCCCGGCAGGGGGGCCTACGAGCAGTACTTC	CASSLPGRGAYEQYF
TRBJ2-7	-	TRBV30	-	TGTGCCTGGAGTGATGTAGGGGCCTCCTACGAGCAGTACTTC	CAWSDVGASYEQYF
TRBJ1-1	few	TRBV5-4	-	TGTGCCAGCAGCCAAGAACAGGGACGAGCTTTCTTT	CASSQEQGRAFF
TRBJ1-2	-	TRBV5-1	-	TGCGCCAGCAACAACCGGACGGGGGGGGACTATGGCTACACCTTC	CASNNRTGGDYGYTF
TRBJ2-5	-	TRBV11-2	TRBD2	TGTGCCAGCAGCTTAGGGGGGGGTAAAGAGACCCAGTACTTC	CASSLGGGKETQYF
TRBJ2-7	many	TRBV7-9	-	TGTGCCAGCAGCCCGCCAGCAGCGCCGTCCTACGAGCAGTACTTC	CASSPPAAPSYEQYF
TRBJ1-1	few	TRBV19	-	TGTGCCAGTAGTATTGTGACAACCGGCCCTGAAGCTTTCTTT	CASSIVTTGPEAFF
TRBJ2-6	-	TRBV28	TRBD1	TGTGCCAGCAGTTCCTTGCCTGGACAGGCGTTCAACGTCCTGACTTTC	CASSSLPGQAFNVLTF